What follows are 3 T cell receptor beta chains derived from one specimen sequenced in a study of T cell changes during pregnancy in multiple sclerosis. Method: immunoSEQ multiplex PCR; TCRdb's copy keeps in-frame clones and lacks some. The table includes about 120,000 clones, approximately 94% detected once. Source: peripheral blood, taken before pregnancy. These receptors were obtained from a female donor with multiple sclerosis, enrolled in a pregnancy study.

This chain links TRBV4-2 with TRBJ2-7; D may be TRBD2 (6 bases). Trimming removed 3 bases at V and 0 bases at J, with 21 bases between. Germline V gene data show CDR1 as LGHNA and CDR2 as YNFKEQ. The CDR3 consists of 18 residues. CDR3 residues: CASSQDPPGRGGSYEQYF. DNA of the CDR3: TGTGCCAGCAGCCAGGACCCTCCAGGGCGGGGAGGCTCCTACGAGCAGTACTTC.

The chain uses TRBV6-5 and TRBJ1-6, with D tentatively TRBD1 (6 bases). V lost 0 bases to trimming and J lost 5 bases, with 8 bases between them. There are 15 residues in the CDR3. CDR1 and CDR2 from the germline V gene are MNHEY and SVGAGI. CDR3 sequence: CASSYSTGDNSPLHF. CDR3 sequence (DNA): TGTGCCAGCAGTTACTCGACAGGAGATAATTCACCCCTCCACTTT.

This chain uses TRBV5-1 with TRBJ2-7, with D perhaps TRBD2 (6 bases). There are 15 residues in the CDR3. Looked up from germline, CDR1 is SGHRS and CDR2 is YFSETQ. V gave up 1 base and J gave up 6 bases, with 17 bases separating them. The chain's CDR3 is CASSLREPGRGEQYF. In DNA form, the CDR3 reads TGCGCCAGCAGCTTGCGGGAGCCGGGGCGGGGCGAGCAGTACTTC.